This T cell receptor (beta chain) was identified during a study of T cells in women clearing cervical HPV infection. With 7 bases clipped from V and 2 bases from J, the junction kept 13 bases outside the gene matches. Looked up from germline, CDR1 is LNHDA and CDR2 is SQIVND (reference sequence). The CDR3 runs 17 residues. Genomic DNA, averaging approximately 1,200 ng per sample, yielded TCR beta CDR3 via immunoSEQ. Sequencing was performed with immunoSEQ multiplex PCR; in TCRdb, only in-frame clones are kept and a portion is missing. The sample is made up of roughly 22,000 clones, and the top ten hold roughly 3.3% of it. A note on this clone: Read coverage stops 3 residues before the CDR3 terminus; the germline J gene supplies the remainder.

The chain joins TRBV19 to TRBJ2-5; 10 bases align to TRBD2. This clonotype was obtained from a woman between 18 and 70 years old with a cervical HPV16 infection that either progressed to CIN3+ or cleared (not recorded which). Input material: blood buffy coat. CDR3 in amino acids: CASMSSGRGGGQETQYF. CDR3 bases read: TGTGCCAGTATGTCCAGCGGGAGGGGCGGGGGACAAGAGACC. The variable domain in full, completed from reference TRBV19 and TRBJ2-5, reads DGGITQSPKYLFRKEGQNVTLSCEQNLNHDAMYWYRQDPGQGLRLIYYSQIVNDFQKGDIAEGYSVSREKKESFPLTVTSAQKNPTAFYLCASMSSGRGGGQETQYFGPGTRLLVL.